The 9 T cell receptor beta chains below were found in one sample sequenced in a study of immune cell composition in non-small cell lung cancer. The repertoire was sequenced with immunoSEQ multiplex PCR; TCRdb's copy has only in-frame clones and lacks some. The sample includes about 8,300 clones, approximately 76% of them seen just once. The specimen was lung tumor tissue. These receptors were taken from a human donor with non-small cell lung cancer.

The J gene is TRBJ1-1, the V gene TRBV7-2; D not certain. The germline V gene has CDR1 SGHTA and CDR2 FQGNSA. The length of the CDR3 is 15 residues. The V and J ends lost 5 bases and 1 base respectively, with 14 bases between them. In DNA, the CDR3 is TGTGCCAGCAGCCGAGGAGGCGGCGGGAACACTGAAGCTTTCTTT. Amino acids: CASSRGGGGNTEAFF.

The chain has TRBV6-9 and TRBJ1-1; D might be TRBD1 (5 bases). The CDR3 is 13 amino acids. With 6 bases removed from V and 11 bases from J, the gap between germline ends came to 19 bases. CDR1 and CDR2 (germline): MNHGY, SVAAGI. CDR3 sequence: CASSLRRGQWAFF. DNA of the CDR3: TGTGCCAGCAGCCTTAGACGGGGCCAGTGGGCTTTCTTT.

The rearrangement links TRBV6-1 to TRBJ1-1; no definite D call. V was shortened by 7 bases and J by 7 bases, with 10 bases between the two germline ends. CDR3 length: 11 residues. The germline CDR1 and CDR2 sequences are MNHNS and SASEGT. The CDR3 DNA reads TGTGCCAGCAAAAAAGGAGTTGAAGCTTTCTTT. Its protein is CASKKGVEAFF.

This chain connects TRBV18 to TRBJ1-3; possible D gene TRBD1, 5 bases. Germline-derived CDR1 and CDR2 are KGHSH and LQKENI. V shed 2 bases and J shed 0 bases, with 14 bases lying between them. This CDR3 spans 17 amino acids. As DNA, the CDR3 is TGTGCCAGCTCACCAACAAGGCACGGGGGCTCTGGAAACACCATATATTTT. Protein sequence: CASSPTRHGGSGNTIYF.

The sample holds one count of this clone. This chain uses TRBV5-1 with TRBJ2-3; 8 nucleotides match TRBD1. Germline values: CDR1 SGHRS, CDR2 YFSETQ. This CDR3 spans 15 amino acids. V gave up 3 bases and J gave up 3 bases; unmatched junction bases: 6. As DNA, the CDR3 is TGCGCCAGCAGCTCGGGACAGGCTAGGACAGATACGCAGTATTTT. This encodes CASSSGQARTDTQYF.

As regards this clone: One junction end disagrees with the germline gene, perhaps due to a read error. The chain couples TRBV7-2 to TRBJ2-7; D is perhaps TRBD2 (6 bases). This CDR3 has 17 amino acids. CDR1 is SGHTA and CDR2 is FQGNSA in the germline V gene. CDR3 sequence reads: CASSLAVVLTAGYEQYF. DNA of the CDR3: TGTGCCAGCAGTTTAGCGGTGGTATTGACCGCAGGATACGAGCAGTACTTC. The whole variable domain, filled in from reference TRBV7-2 and TRBJ2-7, reads GAGVSQSPSNKVTEKGKDVELRCDPISGHTALYWYRQSLGQGLEFLIYFQGNSAPDKSGLPSDRFSAERTGGSVSTLTIQRTQQEDSAVYLCASSLAVVLTAGYEQYFGPGTRLTVT.

The rearrangement uses TRBV7-9 and TRBJ2-3, with D tentatively TRBD1 or TRBD2 (6 bases each). The CDR3 consists of 17 residues. CDR1 is SEHNR and CDR2 is FQNEAQ in the germline V gene (reference sequence). Trimming cost V 8 bases and J 2 bases, with 23 bases left between them. CDR3 region: CASCPSWGAVVTDTQYF. The DNA of the CDR3 is TGTGCCAGCTGCCCGAGTTGGGGGGCCGTTGTCACAGATACGCAGTATTTT.

The genes are TRBV11-2 and TRBJ2-7; 10 bases are a match to TRBD1. The CDR3 has 16 amino acids. Germline lookup yields CDR1 SGHAT and CDR2 FQNNGV. The trim removed 5 bases at V and 4 bases at J, leaving 11 bases unmatched. The CDR3 bases are TGTGCCAGCAGCCGGAGGACAGGGGGGTTACTTTACGAGCAGTACTTC. This encodes CASSRRTGGLLYEQYF.

This clone was seen just once. The genes are TRBV19 and TRBJ1-3; no firm D call. Trimming pared 3 bases from V and 8 bases from J, leaving 5 bases between. CDR3 length: 11 residues. Looked up from germline, CDR1 is LNHDA and CDR2 is SQIVND (reference sequence). For the CDR3, the DNA is TGTGCCAGTAGTATTCACCACACCATATATTTT. This sequence encodes CASSIHHTIYF.